This TCR beta chain comes out of a study of identical twins. This clonotype has just a few counts. Trimming took off 0 bases at V and 4 bases at J, with 19 bases between the two ends. The CDR3 loop spans 17 amino acids. Germline CDR1 reads SGHRS; CDR2 reads YFSETQ. TCRdb recomputed calls from the 5' RACE reads with MiXCR, one row per CDR3 protein. The sample lists hundreds of thousands of distinct CDR3 sequences, about 22% occurring once. The same data also went into a second study, on yellow fever vaccine responses in identical twins. That paper states: Twins reportedly mounted vaccine T cell responses that seemed partly convergent, partly personalized.

The V and J genes are TRBV5-1 and TRBJ1-2; maybe TRBD1 (5 bases). The sequence came from a woman aged 18 to 35 in good health. The sequenced sample was CD4+ T cells sorted from blood. CDR3 protein: CASSLGAGATQIYGYTF. CDR3 bases: TGCGCCAGCAGCTTGGGGGCCGGGGCAACCCAAATCTATGGCTACACCTTC.